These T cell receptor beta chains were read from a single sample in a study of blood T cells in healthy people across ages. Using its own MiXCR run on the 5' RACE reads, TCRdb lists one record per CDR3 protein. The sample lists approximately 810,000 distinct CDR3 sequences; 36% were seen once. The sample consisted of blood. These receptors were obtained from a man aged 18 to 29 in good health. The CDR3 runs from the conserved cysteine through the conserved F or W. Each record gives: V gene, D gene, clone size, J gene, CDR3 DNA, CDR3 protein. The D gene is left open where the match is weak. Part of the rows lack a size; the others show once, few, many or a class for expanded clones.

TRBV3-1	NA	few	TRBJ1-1	TGTGCCAGCAGCCATGGGACGGTTGGTGGAGACACTGAAGCTTTCTTT	CASSHGTVGGDTEAFF
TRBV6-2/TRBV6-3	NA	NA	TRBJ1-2	TGTGCCAGCAGTTCAAGGGACCGGTCTAACTATGGCTACACCTTC	CASSSRDRSNYGYTF
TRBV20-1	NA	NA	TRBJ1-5	TGCAGTGCTGGAAACAGGGAACAGCCCCGGCATTTT	CSAGNREQPRHF
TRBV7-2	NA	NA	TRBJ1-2	TGTGCCAGCAGCCGGCCGGGAGGCCTCTATGGCTACACCTTC	CASSRPGGLYGYTF
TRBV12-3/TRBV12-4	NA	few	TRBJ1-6	TGTGCCAGCAGTCCCTCCCCCCGATCACCCCTCCACTTT	CASSPSPRSPLHF
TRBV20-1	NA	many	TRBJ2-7	TGCAGTGCTACCACGACTTCCACCTACGAGCAGTACTTC	CSATTTSTYEQYF
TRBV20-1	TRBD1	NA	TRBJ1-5	TGCAGTGCTAGGGGGACAGGGAGAGGACAGCCCCAGCATTTT	CSARGTGRGQPQHF
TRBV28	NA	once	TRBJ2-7	TGTGCCAGCAGGTCTCAGTCCTACGAGCAGTACTTC	CASRSQSYEQYF
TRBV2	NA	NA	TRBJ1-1	TGTGCCAGCAGTGAATGGGGAGGACTCAACCAGAGAGCTTTCTTT	CASSEWGGLNQRAFF
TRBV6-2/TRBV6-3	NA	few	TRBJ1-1	TGTGCCAGCAGTTTCGAATTCCCCACCACGGACAGAAAGAACACTGAAGCTTTCTTT	CASSFEFPTTDRKNTEAFF
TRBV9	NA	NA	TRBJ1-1	TGTGCCAGCAGCCCGGGGGACACGGTGAACACTGAAGCTTTCTTT	CASSPGDTVNTEAFF
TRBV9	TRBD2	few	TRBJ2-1	TGTGCCAGCAGCGCCCCGGGGGGGGGCCTAGCCAATGAGCAGTTCTTC	CASSAPGGGLANEQFF
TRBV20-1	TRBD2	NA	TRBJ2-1	TGCAGTGCTAGAATCCCCAGCGGGGGGTCCTACAATGAGCAGTTCTTC	CSARIPSGGSYNEQFF
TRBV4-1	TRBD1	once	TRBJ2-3	TGCGCCAGCATCCTGGACAGGGTCACAGATACGCAGTATTTT	CASILDRVTDTQYF
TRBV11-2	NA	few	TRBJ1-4	TGTGCCAGCAGCGCGCCCCGTTTTGCAAAACTGTTTTTT	CASSAPRFAKLFF
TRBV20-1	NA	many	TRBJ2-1	TGCAGTGCTAGACCGGGCCCTTACAATGAGCAGTTCTTC	CSARPGPYNEQFF
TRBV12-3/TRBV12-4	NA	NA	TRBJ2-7	TGTGCCAGCAGTGACACACACTCCTACGAGCAGTACTTC	CASSDTHSYEQYF
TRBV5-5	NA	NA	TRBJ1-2	TGTGCCAGCAGCTTGGGTGGGACCGGTGGCTACACCTTC	CASSLGGTGGYTF
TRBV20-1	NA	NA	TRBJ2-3	TGCAGTGCCCCCACTGTAGGGGTTGCCGGAGATACGCAGTATTTT	CSAPTVGVAGDTQYF
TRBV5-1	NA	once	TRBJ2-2	TGCGCCAGCAGCAAGGGGGTCGGGACGAACACCGGGGAGCTGTTTTTT	CASSKGVGTNTGELFF
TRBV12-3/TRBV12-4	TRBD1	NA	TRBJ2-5	TGTGCCAGCAGTTTAACCCACAGGGGCGGGCAAGAGACCCAGTACTTC	CASSLTHRGGQETQYF
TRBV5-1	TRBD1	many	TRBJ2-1	TGCGCCAGCAGCTTCCAGACAGGGTTGGGCGATGAGCAGTTCTTC	CASSFQTGLGDEQFF
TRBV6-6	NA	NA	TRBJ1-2	TGTGCCAGCAGTTACTCGATAGCAGGGTCCGACTATGGCTACACCTTC	CASSYSIAGSDYGYTF
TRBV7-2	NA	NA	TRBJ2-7	TGTGCCAGCAGCTTAGATCACCAGGGCTCCTACGAGCAGTACTTC	CASSLDHQGSYEQYF
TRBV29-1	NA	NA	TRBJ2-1	TGCAGCGTTGAGGCTGAAAGCTCCTACAATGAGCAGTTCTTC	CSVEAESSYNEQFF
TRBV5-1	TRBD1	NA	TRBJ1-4	TGCGCCAGCAGCGAGGGACAGCCTAATGAAAAACTGTTTTTT	CASSEGQPNEKLFF
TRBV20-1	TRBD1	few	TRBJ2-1	TGCAGTGCTATCGAAACAACAGGGGGCGATGAGCAGTTCTTC	CSAIETTGGDEQFF
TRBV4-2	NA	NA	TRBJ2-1	TGTGCCAGCAGCCAAGATATGGGCAGCTACAATGAGCAGTTCTTC	CASSQDMGSYNEQFF
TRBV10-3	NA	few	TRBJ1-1	TGTGCCATCAGTGAGCTCGTGGACGGGGAGACTGAAGCTTTCTTT	CAISELVDGETEAFF
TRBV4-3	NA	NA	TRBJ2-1	TGCGCCAGCAGCCAAGATAGAGTCCAGCTCGCCTACAATGAGCAGTTCTTC	CASSQDRVQLAYNEQFF
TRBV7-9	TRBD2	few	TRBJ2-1	TGTGCCAGCAGCTCCCCCGGGACTAGCGTATATGAGCAGTTCTTC	CASSSPGTSVYEQFF
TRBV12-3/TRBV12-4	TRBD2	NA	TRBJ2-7	TGCGCCAGCAGTTCCCCTAGCGGGGGGGGTCAGTACTTC	CASSSPSGGGQYF